A selection of T cell receptor beta chains follows, all from one sample in a study of identical twins. In TCRdb, the 5' RACE reads were re-called with MiXCR into one record per CDR3 protein. The table has about 470,000 distinct CDR3 sequences, 20% to 25% seen once. These data also featured in a second study, about T cells expressing NK-cell markers.

Sequencing input: CD4+ T cells sorted from blood. The source is a young woman in good health. The CDR3 runs from the conserved cysteine through the conserved F or W. Fields, in order: clone size, D gene, J gene, V gene, CDR3 DNA, CDR3 protein. The D gene is left open where the match is weak. A clone size is listed for some rows: how often the clone was seen (once, few, many), or a class if it is expanded.

clone_size: NA
d_call: TRBD1
j_call: TRBJ2-7
v_call: TRBV12-3/TRBV12-4
cdr3_nt: TGTGCCAGCAGTTTAGTGATGCTCGGACAGGGCCCCGAGCAGTACTTC
cdr3_aa: CASSLVMLGQGPEQYF

clone_size: NA
d_call: TRBD1
j_call: TRBJ1-1
v_call: TRBV29-1
cdr3_nt: TGCAGCGTTGGGAACAGGGGAGTGGCGGAAGCTTTCTTT
cdr3_aa: CSVGNRGVAEAFF

clone_size: few
d_call: NA
j_call: TRBJ1-3
v_call: TRBV20-1
cdr3_nt: TGCAGTGCTAGTCGGACAGGAAACACCATATATTTT
cdr3_aa: CSASRTGNTIYF

clone_size: NA
d_call: NA
j_call: TRBJ1-1
v_call: TRBV20-1
cdr3_nt: TGCAGTGCTAGGTTTTTAGGGAACACTGAAGCTTTCTTT
cdr3_aa: CSARFLGNTEAFF

clone_size: NA
d_call: TRBD1
j_call: TRBJ2-5
v_call: TRBV5-1
cdr3_nt: TGCGCCAGCAGCCAAGGGACAGCTAAAGAGACCCAGTACTTC
cdr3_aa: CASSQGTAKETQYF

clone_size: few
d_call: NA
j_call: TRBJ2-3
v_call: TRBV7-9
cdr3_nt: TGTGCCAGCAGCCATAGACAGGTTGCAGATACGCAGTATTTT
cdr3_aa: CASSHRQVADTQYF

clone_size: many
d_call: NA
j_call: TRBJ1-2
v_call: TRBV7-9
cdr3_nt: TGTGCCAGCTCTCCCGGAACGCACTATGGCTACACCTTC
cdr3_aa: CASSPGTHYGYTF

clone_size: NA
d_call: TRBD1
j_call: TRBJ2-1
v_call: TRBV7-8
cdr3_nt: TGTGCCAGCCTGCGGCAGGGGGCGCGCAATGAGCAGTTCTTC
cdr3_aa: CASLRQGARNEQFF

clone_size: NA
d_call: TRBD2
j_call: TRBJ2-1
v_call: TRBV12-3/TRBV12-4
cdr3_nt: TGTGCCAGCAGGGGACAGGGTTCAGGACTAGCGGGACTCTACAATGAGCAGTTCTTC
cdr3_aa: CASRGQGSGLAGLYNEQFF

clone_size: few
d_call: TRBD2
j_call: TRBJ2-7
v_call: TRBV20-1
cdr3_nt: TGCAGTGCTAGAGAGCCGGGACTAGATTACGAGCAGTACTTC
cdr3_aa: CSAREPGLDYEQYF

clone_size: NA
d_call: NA
j_call: TRBJ2-3
v_call: TRBV10-3
cdr3_nt: TGTGCCCAGAGGCAGGATTACACAGATACGCAGTATTTT
cdr3_aa: CAQRQDYTDTQYF

clone_size: few
d_call: NA
j_call: TRBJ2-3
v_call: TRBV6-1
cdr3_nt: TGTGCCAGCAGACCCACCCTTCAACCCGGCACAGATACGCAGTATTTT
cdr3_aa: CASRPTLQPGTDTQYF

clone_size: NA
d_call: TRBD1
j_call: TRBJ2-2
v_call: TRBV5-1
cdr3_nt: TGCGCCAGCAGCACCGGGACAGGGGTTATTAGCACCGGGGAGCTGTTTTTT
cdr3_aa: CASSTGTGVISTGELFF

clone_size: NA
d_call: TRBD2
j_call: TRBJ2-5
v_call: TRBV11-2
cdr3_nt: TGTGCCAGCAGCGCGGGGGGGGCCCAGTACTTC
cdr3_aa: CASSAGGAQYF

clone_size: few
d_call: TRBD1
j_call: TRBJ1-6
v_call: TRBV7-8
cdr3_nt: TGTGCCAGCAGCTACGGACAGGGTGATTCACCCCTCCACTTT
cdr3_aa: CASSYGQGDSPLHF

clone_size: NA
d_call: NA
j_call: TRBJ2-1
v_call: TRBV6-1
cdr3_nt: TGTGCCAGCAGTGAGGGACGGCACGGTGAGCAGTTCTTC
cdr3_aa: CASSEGRHGEQFF

clone_size: NA
d_call: TRBD1
j_call: TRBJ2-1
v_call: TRBV14
cdr3_nt: TGTGCCAGCAGCATTCCAGGGGGCGAAAGCTCCTACAATGAGCAGTTCTTC
cdr3_aa: CASSIPGGESSYNEQFF

clone_size: NA
d_call: NA
j_call: TRBJ2-1
v_call: TRBV7-2
cdr3_nt: TGTGCCAGCAGCTTATCTAGGGGGTACAATGAGCAGTTCTTC
cdr3_aa: CASSLSRGYNEQFF

clone_size: few
d_call: NA
j_call: TRBJ2-1
v_call: TRBV29-1
cdr3_nt: TGCAGCGCTCGGTTGTCTAGCGCCTACAATGAGCAGTTCTTC
cdr3_aa: CSARLSSAYNEQFF

clone_size: few
d_call: NA
j_call: TRBJ2-3
v_call: TRBV18
cdr3_nt: TGTGCCAGCTCGACGGTGGGGGTTGGCGATACGCAGTATTTT
cdr3_aa: CASSTVGVGDTQYF

clone_size: few
d_call: TRBD1
j_call: TRBJ2-7
v_call: TRBV7-2
cdr3_nt: TGTGCCAGCAGCATAGGGACAGGAATCTACGAGCAGTACTTC
cdr3_aa: CASSIGTGIYEQYF

clone_size: NA
d_call: TRBD2
j_call: TRBJ2-1
v_call: TRBV7-2
cdr3_nt: TGTGCCAGCAGCTCGGGACTAGCACACAATGAGCAGTTCTTC
cdr3_aa: CASSSGLAHNEQFF

clone_size: few
d_call: NA
j_call: TRBJ2-4
v_call: TRBV3-1
cdr3_nt: TGTGCCAGCAGCCGAGAAGGGACGGCCAAAAACATTCAGTACTTC
cdr3_aa: CASSREGTAKNIQYF

clone_size: few
d_call: NA
j_call: TRBJ1-2
v_call: TRBV12-3/TRBV12-4
cdr3_nt: TGTGCCAGCAGGCGGACAGCTAACTATGGCTACACCTTC
cdr3_aa: CASRRTANYGYTF

clone_size: many
d_call: NA
j_call: TRBJ1-1
v_call: TRBV3-1
cdr3_nt: TGTGCCAGCAGCCAGGTCGACACTGAAGCTTTCTTT
cdr3_aa: CASSQVDTEAFF

clone_size: NA
d_call: NA
j_call: TRBJ2-7
v_call: TRBV20-1
cdr3_nt: TGCAGTGCTAGACAACAACAGGGAATGAAGTACTTC
cdr3_aa: CSARQQQGMKYF

clone_size: few
d_call: NA
j_call: TRBJ2-1
v_call: TRBV6-6
cdr3_nt: TGTGCCAGCAGTTACGGCAGCCCTGGTGAGCAGTTCTTC
cdr3_aa: CASSYGSPGEQFF

clone_size: NA
d_call: NA
j_call: TRBJ2-2
v_call: TRBV19
cdr3_nt: TGTGCCAGTCACCTGCGGGTGAACACCGGGGAGCTGTTTTTT
cdr3_aa: CASHLRVNTGELFF

clone_size: few
d_call: NA
j_call: TRBJ1-2
v_call: TRBV20-1
cdr3_nt: TGCAGTGCTAGAGCGCAGGGAGCGCCGAACTATGGCTACACCTTC
cdr3_aa: CSARAQGAPNYGYTF

clone_size: many
d_call: NA
j_call: TRBJ1-2
v_call: TRBV12-3/TRBV12-4
cdr3_nt: TGTGCCAGCAGTTTACTTTATGGCTACACCTTC
cdr3_aa: CASSLLYGYTF

clone_size: few
d_call: NA
j_call: TRBJ2-7
v_call: TRBV6-5
cdr3_nt: TGTGCCAGCAGTTACTCGGAGGGGTTCAGGGAGCAGTACTTC
cdr3_aa: CASSYSEGFREQYF

clone_size: NA
d_call: NA
j_call: TRBJ2-7
v_call: TRBV20-1
cdr3_nt: TGCAGTGCCCAGAGGGGGCTAGCGGCTGCAATTTACGAGCAGTACTTC
cdr3_aa: CSAQRGLAAAIYEQYF

clone_size: NA
d_call: NA
j_call: TRBJ2-5
v_call: TRBV7-2
cdr3_nt: TGTGCCAGCAGTTTATCGGTGTTTGCTGGGTTTGAGACCCAGTACTTC
cdr3_aa: CASSLSVFAGFETQYF

clone_size: NA
d_call: NA
j_call: TRBJ2-3
v_call: TRBV10-2
cdr3_nt: TGCGCCAGCAGGAGCCTGACAGATACGCAGTATTTT
cdr3_aa: CASRSLTDTQYF

clone_size: NA
d_call: NA
j_call: TRBJ1-1
v_call: TRBV18
cdr3_nt: TGTGCCAGCTCATCTGGTGGAGGAAGATTCTCGGGCACTGAAGCTTTCTTT
cdr3_aa: CASSSGGGRFSGTEAFF

clone_size: NA
d_call: NA
j_call: TRBJ1-1
v_call: TRBV20-1
cdr3_nt: TGCAGTGCGGTGGGCGAGAACACTGAAGCTTTCTTT
cdr3_aa: CSAVGENTEAFF

clone_size: few
d_call: NA
j_call: TRBJ2-1
v_call: TRBV7-2
cdr3_nt: TGTGCCAGCAGCTTTTCGGGGGGCCCCTACAATGAGCAGTTCTTC
cdr3_aa: CASSFSGGPYNEQFF

clone_size: few
d_call: NA
j_call: TRBJ2-3
v_call: TRBV7-2
cdr3_nt: TGTGCCAGCACCCTAAGAGGTGGTAGCGGCCTTACGCAGTATTTT
cdr3_aa: CASTLRGGSGLTQYF

clone_size: NA
d_call: NA
j_call: TRBJ2-7
v_call: TRBV15
cdr3_nt: TGTGCCACCAGCATAACCCCAGTCCCTAGCTCCTACGAGCAGTACTTC
cdr3_aa: CATSITPVPSSYEQYF

clone_size: few
d_call: NA
j_call: TRBJ1-4
v_call: TRBV7-2
cdr3_nt: TGTGCCAGCAGCCCGGGGACGGCTAATGAAAAACTGTTTTTT
cdr3_aa: CASSPGTANEKLFF

clone_size: few
d_call: NA
j_call: TRBJ2-7
v_call: TRBV5-6
cdr3_nt: TGTGCCAGCAGCTCCCGGGGACAAGGCTACGAGCAGTACTTC
cdr3_aa: CASSSRGQGYEQYF

clone_size: NA
d_call: TRBD1
j_call: TRBJ2-2
v_call: TRBV5-1
cdr3_nt: TGCGCCAGCAGAACCGACCCGGGACAGGGGTTTCCAGGGGAGCTGTTTTTT
cdr3_aa: CASRTDPGQGFPGELFF

clone_size: few
d_call: TRBD1
j_call: TRBJ2-7
v_call: TRBV14
cdr3_nt: TGTGCCAGCAGCCGAAGACAGGGTAGGGCCTACGAGCAGTACTTC
cdr3_aa: CASSRRQGRAYEQYF

clone_size: few
d_call: NA
j_call: TRBJ2-3
v_call: TRBV5-5
cdr3_nt: TGTGCCAGCAGCCGACCGGGATCCCTCGCAGATACGCAGTATTTT
cdr3_aa: CASSRPGSLADTQYF

clone_size: few
d_call: NA
j_call: TRBJ2-5
v_call: TRBV7-9
cdr3_nt: TGTGCCAGCACCCACAGGGATGGAGAGACCCAGTACTTC
cdr3_aa: CASTHRDGETQYF

clone_size: few
d_call: NA
j_call: TRBJ2-2
v_call: TRBV5-1
cdr3_nt: TGCGCCAGCAGCTTGGCATTCGGGGACACCGGGGAGCTGTTTTTT
cdr3_aa: CASSLAFGDTGELFF

clone_size: NA
d_call: TRBD1
j_call: TRBJ1-2
v_call: TRBV7-9
cdr3_nt: TGTGCCAGCAGCGGATTACAGGGGGCTCAAGGCTACACCTTC
cdr3_aa: CASSGLQGAQGYTF